A selection of T cell receptor beta chains follows, all from one sample in a study of post-analysis software for immune sequencing data. TCRdb analysed the PCR reads with MiXCR anew, one entry per CDR3 protein. Among approximately 460,000 distinct CDR3 sequences listed, nearly 45% were seen once. Sequencing input: blood. These receptor sequences come from a girl aged 10-17 years with multiple sclerosis. Both conserved end residues are trimmed from each CDR3. Clone size is not always given. Where it is, it says once, few, many or a class for expanded clones.

V: TRBV6-1; J: TRBJ2-1; size: NA; CDR3: ASSEGAEF
V: TRBV4-2; J: TRBJ2-1; size: NA; CDR3: ASSQSSNNEQF
V: TRBV7-3; J: TRBJ2-7; size: once; CDR3: ASSPRGGSLSYEQY
V: TRBV29-1; J: TRBJ2-2; size: NA; CDR3: SVDRGGTGELF
V: TRBV7-2; J: TRBJ1-6; size: NA; CDR3: ASKGDSPLH
V: TRBV7-8; J: TRBJ2-1; size: NA; CDR3: ASSPIRGPGNEQF
V: TRBV6-5; J: TRBJ1-6; size: NA; CDR3: ASSQAGTLH
V: TRBV13; J: TRBJ2-1; size: NA; CDR3: ASSLASGSNEQF
V: TRBV20-1; J: TRBJ1-5; size: NA; CDR3: SARDVRGEDNQPQH
V: TRBV28; J: TRBJ2-7; size: NA; CDR3: ASSSNAGTDYEQY
V: TRBV6-6; J: TRBJ1-1; size: NA; CDR3: ASSPSGSLGGNTEAF
V: TRBV5-1; J: TRBJ2-7; size: NA; CDR3: ASSPRDSSHEQY
V: TRBV20-1; J: TRBJ2-1; size: NA; CDR3: SADGTSGRAGGPF
V: TRBV20-1; J: TRBJ1-4; size: NA; CDR3: SVSGQEEKLF
V: TRBV5-1; J: TRBJ2-1; size: NA; CDR3: ASSLQQGGNNEQF
V: TRBV20-1; J: TRBJ2-5; size: NA; CDR3: SARRAGGGETQY
V: TRBV6-1; J: TRBJ2-5; size: NA; CDR3: ASSEASPPQETQY
V: TRBV10-3; J: TRBJ2-1; size: NA; CDR3: ATAGTSGSSYNEQF
V: TRBV28; J: TRBJ1-2; size: few; CDR3: ASSRRDYGYT
V: TRBV29-1; J: TRBJ1-1; size: NA; CDR3: SVAKDGNTEAF
V: TRBV4-1; J: TRBJ1-5; size: NA; CDR3: ASSAMGQGYNQPQH
V: TRBV4-1; J: TRBJ2-7; size: few; CDR3: ASSQGTPQPGLDYEQY
V: TRBV29-1; J: TRBJ2-7; size: few; CDR3: SVQDLYEQY
V: TRBV6-4; J: TRBJ1-2; size: NA; CDR3: ASSPDRGGYGYT
V: TRBV5-5; J: TRBJ1-4; size: NA; CDR3: ASSLVRKGEKLF
V: TRBV20-1; J: TRBJ1-1; size: NA; CDR3: SARLRGLSTEAF
V: TRBV4-1; J: TRBJ2-7; size: NA; CDR3: ASSQPGQNAYEQY
V: TRBV20-1; J: TRBJ2-3; size: NA; CDR3: SVKREIGPDTQY
V: TRBV12-3/TRBV12-4; J: TRBJ2-5; size: NA; CDR3: ASKRDSETQY
V: TRBV12-3/TRBV12-4; J: TRBJ1-5; size: NA; CDR3: ASSFGRVGNQPQH
V: TRBV7-9; J: TRBJ1-2; size: NA; CDR3: ASSLGGLPGYT
V: TRBV24-1; J: NA; size: NA; CDR3: ATSDPRAPYEQY
V: TRBV5-5; J: TRBJ2-7; size: NA; CDR3: ASSFGTAGDSYEQY
V: TRBV4-1; J: TRBJ1-1; size: NA; CDR3: ASSPAGGFLTEAF
V: TRBV20-1; J: TRBJ1-2; size: once; CDR3: SARERGRVNYGYT
V: TRBV12-3/TRBV12-4; J: TRBJ2-6; size: many; CDR3: ASSLARASGANVLT
V: TRBV18; J: TRBJ1-2; size: NA; CDR3: ASSPVAGPGYT
V: TRBV25-1; J: TRBJ2-3; size: NA; CDR3: ASSRSQGGGTDTQY
V: TRBV20-1; J: TRBJ2-1; size: few; CDR3: SARGFIQGSSSYNEQF
V: TRBV13; J: TRBJ2-4; size: NA; CDR3: ASSFGQGAGNIQY
V: TRBV29-1; J: TRBJ2-5; size: NA; CDR3: SVAREQY
V: TRBV10-3; J: TRBJ2-4; size: few; CDR3: AIKGGGVGLDERY
V: TRBV6-6; J: TRBJ2-7; size: NA; CDR3: ASSKDRSSYEQY
V: TRBV5-1; J: TRBJ2-5; size: few; CDR3: ASSSLAGETQY
V: TRBV18; J: TRBJ2-7; size: few; CDR3: ASSPGLAGNEQY
V: TRBV7-9; J: TRBJ1-5; size: NA; CDR3: ASSLGTANQPQH
V: TRBV20-1; J: TRBJ2-3; size: NA; CDR3: SAIPQRPVTDMQY
V: TRBV6-2/TRBV6-3; J: TRBJ2-5; size: few; CDR3: ASSHAGAAQETQY
V: TRBV7-9; J: TRBJ2-3; size: NA; CDR3: ASSLARMTSTDTQY
V: TRBV12-3/TRBV12-4; J: TRBJ2-7; size: NA; CDR3: ASSQRYEQY
V: TRBV4-1; J: TRBJ1-5; size: NA; CDR3: ASSQDLGVQPQH
V: TRBV4-2; J: TRBJ2-1; size: NA; CDR3: ASSPAVEQF
V: TRBV29-1; J: TRBJ2-1; size: NA; CDR3: SGGISGEGEQF
V: TRBV27; J: TRBJ2-1; size: NA; CDR3: ASTRGGSSNEQF
V: TRBV6-1; J: TRBJ2-1; size: few; CDR3: ASSDTDEQF
V: TRBV20-1; J: TRBJ1-2; size: NA; CDR3: SAKSGLRGDGYT
V: TRBV9; J: TRBJ1-1; size: few; CDR3: ASSVSQDPMNTEAF
V: TRBV27; J: TRBJ2-3; size: many; CDR3: ASSFVAHTQY
V: TRBV10-2; J: NA; size: NA; CDR3: ASGSAGYYEQY
V: TRBV20-1; J: TRBJ1-6; size: once; CDR3: SARDGGRGLTYNSPLH